A selection of T cell receptor beta chains follows, all from one sample in a study of cytomegalovirus exposure and HLA in healthy donors. Sequencing was performed with immunoSEQ multiplex PCR; in TCRdb, only in-frame clones are kept and a portion is missing. This table holds 130,000 or so clones. Material for sequencing was PBMCs. Receptors were obtained from a woman between 18 and 29 years old in good health and CMV-seronegative. CDR3s include the opening cysteine and the closing phenylalanine or tryptophan. A D gene is named only where the DNA matches it firmly.

d_gene	v_gene	j_gene	CDR3nt	CDR3aa
NA	TRBV19	TRBJ1-4	TGTGCCAGTACGAGGACAGAGCATGAAAAACTGTTTTTT	CASTRTEHEKLFF
NA	TRBV19	TRBJ1-1	TGTGCCAGTAGCAAAACAGTTCTCACTGAAGCTTTCTTT	CASSKTVLTEAFF
TRBD1	TRBV9	TRBJ1-1	TGTGCCAGCAACCTCCCCCCAACAGGGGCTGACACTGAAGCTTTCTTT	CASNLPPTGADTEAFF
NA	TRBV6-1	TRBJ2-3	TGTGCCAGCAGTGCCGTTCGCACAGATACGCAGTATTTT	CASSAVRTDTQYF
NA	TRBV6-1	TRBJ2-3	TGTGCCAGCCCGCGGTGGGGCACAGATACGCAGTATTTT	CASPRWGTDTQYF
TRBD1	TRBV5-8	TRBJ1-1	TGTGCCAGCAGCCGTGACAGGGATGACACTGAAGCTTTCTTT	CASSRDRDDTEAFF
NA	TRBV19	TRBJ2-2	TGTGCCAGTTTCGACACCGGGGAGCTGTTTTTT	CASFDTGELFF
NA	TRBV5-1	TRBJ2-1	TGCGCCAGCAGCTTGGGATGGGGTCTTGAGGGTGAGCAGTTCTTC	CASSLGWGLEGEQFF
TRBD1	TRBV12-5	TRBJ2-1	TGTGCTAGTGGTTTGGGACAGGGGATGACGAATGAGCAGTTCTTC	CASGLGQGMTNEQFF
NA	TRBV7-2	TRBJ2-5	TGTGCCAGCAGACCGGACAACCAAGAGACCCAGTACTTC	CASRPDNQETQYF
NA	TRBV5-6	TRBJ2-7	TGTGCCAGCAGCTTTGGGCCTCGCTACGAGCAGTACTTC	CASSFGPRYEQYF
NA	TRBV20-1	TRBJ2-7	TGCAGTGCTAGAGGGGGAGGCGAGCAGTACTTC	CSARGGGEQYF
NA	TRBV6-1	TRBJ2-3	TGTGCCAGCAGTGAAGGGCCAGCGGGCCCCATGGATACGCAGTATTTT	CASSEGPAGPMDTQYF
NA	TRBV10-3	TRBJ2-2	TGTGCCATCAGTGACTGGGCGGGGAACACCGGGGAGCTGTTTTTT	CAISDWAGNTGELFF
NA	TRBV19	TRBJ1-1	TGTGCCAGCAGTATAGAGGGGCGCAAAGCTTTCTTT	CASSIEGRKAFF
TRBD1	TRBV6-1	TRBJ2-7	TGTGCCAGCATACCAGGGGGCACCTACGAGCAGTACTTC	CASIPGGTYEQYF
TRBD1	TRBV7-3	TRBJ1-2	TGTGCCAGCACCGAGGACAGGGCGCCGTCCGGCTACACCTTC	CASTEDRAPSGYTF
TRBD1	TRBV18	TRBJ1-3	TGTGCCAGCTCACCTCAGGGGGCAGAAAACACCATATATTTT	CASSPQGAENTIYF
NA	TRBV27	TRBJ2-1	TGTGCCAGCAGTTTATGGACGGGAGTTAGCAATGAGCAGTTCTTC	CASSLWTGVSNEQFF